The 32 T cell receptor beta chains reported below all come from one sample, sequenced in a study of T cells in Graves' hyperthyroidism and ophthalmopathy. Amplified regions were TCR beta CDR3 sequences from RNA transcripts. Primed by the HTBI set, a first-round RT-PCR was run on the TCR CDR3. Each CDR3 protein gets one entry after TCRdb re-called the multiplex PCR reads with MiXCR. The sample holds approximately 430,000 distinct CDR3 sequences, less than 20% seen once. The source material was blood. All receptors come from a woman aged 18-29 years with Graves' hyperthyroidism.

This clonotype was observed at least ten times. This chain joins TRBV12-3 or TRBV12-4 and TRBJ1-5; 11 nucleotides align to TRBD1. V gave up 6 bases and J gave up 6 bases; unmatched junction bases: 4. This CDR3 comprises 14 residues. This CDR3 reads CASRDRGQAQPQHF. In nucleotides, the CDR3 is TGTGCCAGCAGGGACAGGGGGCAGGCTCAGCCCCAGCATTTT.

In its sample, this clonotype was seen many times. CDR3 DNA: TGCAGTGCTAGCCCATTTCTGGGTTGGACCCAGTACTTC. Its translation is CSASPFLGWTQYF. The V gene is TRBV20-1, the J gene TRBJ2-5, with D hard to call. The germline CDR1 and CDR2 sequences are DFQATT and SNEGSKA (reference sequence). The CDR3 has 13 residues. V lost 3 bases and J lost 7, with 15 bases in between.

This clonotype has just a few counts. The rearrangement uses TRBV5-1 and TRBJ2-7; possibly TRBD1 for D (6 bases). Germline assignment: CDR1 SGHRS and CDR2 YFSETQ. The CDR3 sequence is 15 residues long. The V gene lost 4 bases and the J gene lost 0 bases, with 14 bases spanning the gap. In DNA, the CDR3 is TGCGCCAGCAGCCCATACCTGACAGGCTCCTACGAGCAGTACTTC. Amino acid sequence: CASSPYLTGSYEQYF.

Concerning this clonotype: At one boundary the junction diverges from the germline segment, which might be a read error. The chain uses TRBV9 and TRBJ2-4; maybe TRBD2 (5 bases). The CDR3 length is 16 residues. Germline CDR1 SGDLS, CDR2 YYNGEE. The CDR3, as DNA: TGTGCCAGCAGCGTAGGGTTCGGGCTAGCCCAAAACATTCAGTACTTC. This gives the protein CASSVGFGLAQNIQYF. The complete variable domain, with remaining parts taken from reference TRBV9 and TRBJ2-4, reads DSGVTQTPKHLITATGQRVTLRCSPRSGDLSVYWYQQSLDQGLQFLIQYYNGEERAKGNILERFSAQQFPDLHSELNLSSLELGDSALYFCASSVGFGLAQNIQYFGAGTRLSVL.

The sample holds many counts of this clonotype. The rearrangement joins TRBV7-9 to TRBJ1-5; D unresolved. V shed 5 bases and J shed 7 bases, with 9 bases lying between them. The length of the CDR3 is 12 residues. Germline-derived CDR1 and CDR2 are SEHNR and FQNEAQ (reference sequence). CDR3 amino acids: CASSSLEQPQHF. For the CDR3, the DNA is TGTGCCAGCAGCAGCCTTGAGCAGCCCCAGCATTTT. Variable domain in full (rest from reference TRBV7-9 and TRBJ1-5): DTGVSQNPRHKITKRGQNVTFRCDPISEHNRLYWYRQTLGQGPEFLTYFQNEAQLEKSRLLSDRFSAERPKGSFSTLEIQRTEQGDSAMYLCASSSLEQPQHFGDGTRLSIL.

This clonotype came up a few times. J is TRBJ2-5 and V is TRBV7-8; D is unclear. The CDR3 contains 14 residues. Germline V lookup: CDR1 SGHVS, CDR2 FQNEAQ. V was clipped by 0 bases and J by 4 bases, with 9 bases between them. The CDR3 region is CASSLANKAETQYF. Written as DNA, the CDR3 is TGTGCCAGCAGCTTAGCGAACAAGGCAGAGACCCAGTACTTC. The entire variable domain, with the rest obtained from reference TRBV7-8 and TRBJ2-5, is as follows: GAGVSQSPRYKVAKRGQDVALRCDPISGHVSLFWYQQALGQGPEFLTYFQNEAQLDKSGLPSDRFFAERPEGSVSTLKIQRTQQEDSAVYLCASSLANKAETQYFGPGTRLLVL.

The table lists this clonotype with a few counts. The rearrangement links TRBV30 to TRBJ2-1, with TRBD2 matching 9 bases. This CDR3 comprises 14 residues. V lost 5 bases and J lost 9; bases outside the gene matches: 11. The germline CDR1 and CDR2 sequences are GTSNPN and SVGIG (reference sequence). CDR3 residues: CAWAPGRGGSEQFF. CDR3 nucleotides: TGTGCCTGGGCTCCGGGGCGGGGGGGTAGTGAGCAGTTCTTC.

There are many counts of this clonotype. The V gene is TRBV6-5, the J gene TRBJ1-4; D might be TRBD1 (6 bases). The CDR3 loop spans 17 amino acids. Per the germline V gene, CDR1 is MNHEY and CDR2 is SVGAGI. V lost 0 bases, J lost 7 bases, and 18 bases lay in between. The CDR3 DNA is TGTGCCAGCAGTTACTCGGGGAGGGGGGTTGAGAGTGAAAAACTGTTTTTT. Translated: CASSYSGRGVESEKLFF.

This clonotype was counted many times. The chain links TRBV11-2 to TRBJ2-1, with 9 nucleotides matching TRBD2. After removal of 5 bases from V and 9 bases from J, the junction contained 5 bases not matched to a gene. This CDR3 has 13 amino acids. In germline, CDR1 is SGHAT, CDR2 FQNNGV. The CDR3, as DNA: TGTGCCAGCAGCCCTGGACTAGCGAGTGAGCAGTTCTTC. This codes for CASSPGLASEQFF.

In its sample, this clonotype was seen many times. The gene calls are TRBV12-3 or TRBV12-4 and TRBJ1-4; D is undetermined. V was cut by 1 base and J by 7 bases, with 10 bases left in between. This CDR3 is built from 14 residues. The CDR3 nucleotides are TGTGCCAGCAGTTTAGTACAGAGTGGTGAAAAACTGTTTTTT. This encodes CASSLVQSGEKLFF.

CDR3 residues: CASRLGGEGRGEQYF. The DNA for the CDR3 is TGCGCCAGCAGACTTGGGGGGGAGGGTCGAGGGGAGCAGTACTTC. The chain couples TRBV5-1 to TRBJ2-7; TRBD2 matches at 7 bases. The ends lost 5 bases at V and 7 bases at J; junction bases unmatched: 15. Per the germline V gene, CDR1 is SGHRS and CDR2 is YFSETQ. CDR3 length equals 15 residues.

V usage is TRBV7-2 and J usage is TRBJ2-3; a weak D match, TRBD1 (6 bases). The CDR3 covers 15 residues. Trimming removed 4 bases at V and 2 bases at J, with 13 bases between. Germline CDR1 reads SGHTA; CDR2 reads FQGNSA. CDR3 protein: CASSSRQETTDTQYF. The CDR3 DNA reads TGTGCCAGCAGCTCCCGACAGGAAACCACAGATACGCAGTATTTT. The full variable domain, completed using reference TRBV7-2 and TRBJ2-3, is GAGVSQSPSNKVTEKGKDVELRCDPISGHTALYWYRQSLGQGLEFLIYFQGNSAPDKSGLPSDRFSAERTGGSVSTLTIQRTQQEDSAVYLCASSSRQETTDTQYFGPGTRLTVL.

This clonotype was seen at least ten times. The CDR3 loop is CASGDRDNEQFF. The CDR3 nucleotides are TGTGCTAGTGGTGACCGGGACAATGAGCAGTTCTTC. The chain has TRBV12-5 and TRBJ2-1, with no clear D. The CDR3 loop spans 12 amino acids. The V gene lost 5 bases and the J gene lost 5 bases, with 7 bases spanning the gap. CDR1 and CDR2 (germline): LGHNT, FRNRAP.

This clonotype was seen at least ten times. The chain joins TRBV5-1 to TRBJ1-2; D possibly corresponds to TRBD1 (5 bases). V was cut by 7 bases and J by 3 bases, with 10 bases left in between. CDR1 is SGHRS and CDR2 is YFSETQ in the germline V gene. This CDR3 is built from 12 residues. The CDR3 DNA sequence: TGCGCCAGCTCGGGACTTGACTATGGCTACACCTTC. It codes for CASSGLDYGYTF.

This clonotype was counted many times. The V and J genes are TRBV29-1 and TRBJ2-1, with D perhaps matching TRBD2 (6 bases). V was shortened by 4 bases and J by 5 bases, with 15 bases between the two germline ends. Looked up from germline, CDR1 is SQVTM and CDR2 is ANQGSEA. The CDR3 is 14 amino acids. The CDR3 nucleotides are TGCAGCGTTGGGACCCCGGGAGATAACAATGAGCAGTTCTTC. It yields the protein CSVGTPGDNNEQFF.

This clonotype was observed many times. The chain uses TRBV5-1 and TRBJ1-3, with D unclear. The CDR3 length is 13 residues. V was cut by 4 bases and J by 5 bases, with 10 bases left in between. Germline V gene data show CDR1 as SGHRS and CDR2 as YFSETQ. The CDR3 DNA sequence: TGCGCCAGCAGCAACGACCCCCGAAACACCATATATTTT. This translates into CASSNDPRNTIYF.

In its sample, this clonotype was seen a few times. A much larger clone differs from this one at a single base, so this may be a read error. The chain has TRBV12-3 or TRBV12-4 and TRBJ2-7, with TRBD2 matching 13 bases. This CDR3 has 16 residues. Germline trimming cut 8 bases from V and 6 bases from J; bases unmatched to any gene: 13. CDR3 nucleotides: TGTGCCAGCGGTTCCGGGACTAGCGGGATTGGATCCGAGCAGTACTTC. Translated: CASGSGTSGIGSEQYF.

This clonotype was seen more than once but under ten times. The rearrangement links TRBV3-1 to TRBJ2-1, with 7 bases aligning to TRBD2. Germline CDR1 is LGHDT and CDR2 is YNNKEL (reference sequence). The CDR3 spans 15 residues. J gave up 3 bases and V 0 bases, and 2 bases lay outside the gene matches. CDR3 bases: TGTGCCAGCAGCCAAGATTCTAGCGGCTACAATGAGCAGTTCTTC. It codes for CASSQDSSGYNEQFF.

This clonotype was picked up many times. The V gene is TRBV7-9, the J gene TRBJ2-1; D not resolved. V dropped 1 base and J dropped 7 bases, with 8 bases sitting between them. This CDR3 is 13 amino acids long. Per the germline V gene, CDR1 is SEHNR and CDR2 is FQNEAQ (reference sequence). The CDR3 protein is CASSLGWGNEQFF. Here the CDR3 DNA reads TGTGCCAGCAGCTTAGGATGGGGAAATGAGCAGTTCTTC.

In this sample, this clonotype turned up a few times. This chain joins TRBV19 and TRBJ1-5, with D possibly TRBD1 on 6 matching bases. The CDR3 sequence is 13 residues long. The germline V gene encodes CDR1 LNHDA and CDR2 SQIVND (reference sequence). V was cut by 10 bases and J by 2 bases, with 12 bases left in between. This CDR3 reads CATQYRGNQPQHF. The DNA of the CDR3 is TGTGCCACCCAATACAGGGGCAATCAGCCCCAGCATTTT.

The table lists this clonotype with a few counts. The V and J genes are TRBV7-3 and TRBJ2-1; D possibly corresponds to TRBD1 (6 bases). With 5 bases removed from V and 8 bases from J, the gap between germline ends came to 22 bases. CDR3 length: 16 amino acids. Germline V gene sequence: CDR1 SGHTA, CDR2 FQGTGA. CDR3 sequence: CASSLNRGTGFDEQFF. CDR3 coding DNA: TGTGCCAGCAGCCTGAACCGGGGTACAGGGTTCGATGAGCAGTTCTTC.

This clonotype was counted at least ten times. This chain uses TRBV7-2 with TRBJ2-2; unclear D gene. Trimming removed 7 bases at V and 7 bases at J, with 19 bases between. Per the germline V gene, CDR1 is SGHTA and CDR2 is FQGNSA. This CDR3 spans 15 amino acids. The CDR3 DNA sequence: TGTGCCAGCACCACCGATCCGTCTAGGGTCGGGGAGCTGTTTTTT. It encodes CASTTDPSRVGELFF.

At least ten counts were recorded for this clonotype. This chain connects TRBV5-1 to TRBJ2-7, with D perhaps given as TRBD1 or TRBD2 (5 bases each). In germline, CDR1 is SGHRS, CDR2 YFSETQ. Trimming cost V 2 bases and J 5 bases, with 8 bases left between them. The CDR3 is 12 residues long. The CDR3 region is CASSFEGNEQYF. The CDR3, as DNA: TGCGCCAGCAGCTTTGAGGGGAACGAGCAGTACTTC.

This clonotype was counted ten times or more. The chain has TRBV7-9 and TRBJ2-2; tentative D call: TRBD1 (7 bases). This CDR3 region has 16 residues. Germline CDR1 and CDR2: SEHNR and FQNEAQ (reference sequence). V was cut by 2 bases and J by 4 bases, with 14 bases left in between. The CDR3 nucleotides read TGTGCCAGCAGCTTAAGAACAGGGGAGGTCACCGGGGAGCTGTTTTTT. It specifies CASSLRTGEVTGELFF.

This clonotype has at least ten counts. The CDR3 region is CASSLARGGRDTEAFF. The CDR3 nucleotides are TGTGCCAGCAGCTTAGCGCGAGGGGGCAGGGACACTGAAGCTTTCTTT. This chain uses TRBV7-9 with TRBJ1-1; TRBD1 aligns across 7 bases. V lost 0 bases to trimming and J lost 3 bases; unmatched junction nucleotides: 7. The CDR3 is made up of 16 amino acids. Germline loops: CDR1 SEHNR, CDR2 FQNEAQ (reference sequence). The full variable domain, in which reference TRBV7-9 and TRBJ1-1 provide the parts outside the CDR3, is DTGVSQNPRHKITKRGQNVTFRCDPISEHNRLYWYRQTLGQGPEFLTYFQNEAQLEKSRLLSDRFSAERPKGSFSTLEIQRTEQGDSAMYLCASSLARGGRDTEAFFGQGTRLTVV.

This rearrangement joins TRBV24-1 to TRBJ2-2; the D gene is possibly TRBD1 (5 bases). The CDR3 spans 15 residues. V shed 3 bases and J shed 1 base, with 8 bases lying between them. The germline CDR1 and CDR2 sequences are KGHDR and SFDVKD. The chain's CDR3 is CATSDETENTGELFF. CDR3 DNA: TGTGCCACCAGTGATGAGACAGAGAACACCGGGGAGCTGTTTTTT.

V usage is TRBV19 and J usage is TRBJ2-6, with D perhaps TRBD1 (5 bases). The CDR3 sequence is 17 residues long. Deletions cut 3 bases from V and 4 bases from J, with 16 bases between. In germline, CDR1 is LNHDA, CDR2 SQIVND (reference sequence). Here the CDR3 DNA reads TGTGCCAGTAGTATGCCCCCCCCAGGGTGGGGGGCCAACGTCCTGACTTTC. It is translated as CASSMPPPGWGANVLTF.

The chain couples TRBV2 to TRBJ2-7; no firm D call. There are 10 residues in the CDR3. V shed 4 bases and J shed 6 bases, with 4 bases lying between them. Germline V gene sequence: CDR1 SNHLY, CDR2 FYNNEI. The CDR3 loop reads CASSVSEQYF. The CDR3 DNA reads as TGTGCCAGCAGTGTGAGCGAGCAGTACTTC.

This clonotype was seen many times. The chain combines TRBV6-1 with TRBJ2-7; 7 bases match TRBD1. The CDR3 contains 13 residues. In germline, CDR1 is MNHNS, CDR2 SASEGT. The trim removed 6 bases at V and 3 bases at J, leaving 5 bases unmatched. For the CDR3, the DNA is TGTGCCAGCAGCATCGGACAGGACTACGAGCAGTACTTC. This sequence encodes CASSIGQDYEQYF.

This clonotype turned up a few times. The V and J genes are TRBV4-1 and TRBJ2-7; 9 bases line up with TRBD2. The CDR3 is 16 residues long. V dropped 0 bases and J dropped 2; count of bases not matched to a gene: 5. Per the germline V gene, CDR1 is MGHRA and CDR2 is YSYEKL. CDR3 nucleotides: TGCGCCAGCAGCCAAGATTGGGCTAGCGGGGCCTACGAGCAGTACTTC. This encodes CASSQDWASGAYEQYF.

This clonotype was recorded at least ten times. The chain combines TRBV5-1 with TRBJ1-1; D is uncertain. CDR1 is SGHRS, CDR2 YFSETQ, per germline. Trimming took off 4 bases at V and 4 bases at J, with 11 bases between the two ends. This CDR3 is built from 13 residues. The CDR3 DNA reads TGCGCCAGCAGCGGGCTCGGGTTCACTGAAGCTTTCTTT. This codes for CASSGLGFTEAFF.

This clonotype has just a few counts. The chain combines TRBV29-1 with TRBJ2-4, with D possibly matching TRBD1 (7 bases). Per germline, CDR1 SQVTM and CDR2 ANQGSEA. This CDR3 comprises 16 residues. V lost 6 bases and J 5 bases, leaving 23 bases between the germline ends. CDR3 protein: CSVVRGAVGEQNIQYF. CDR3 bases: TGCAGCGTGGTCAGGGGGGCAGTGGGGGAACAAAACATTCAGTACTTC.